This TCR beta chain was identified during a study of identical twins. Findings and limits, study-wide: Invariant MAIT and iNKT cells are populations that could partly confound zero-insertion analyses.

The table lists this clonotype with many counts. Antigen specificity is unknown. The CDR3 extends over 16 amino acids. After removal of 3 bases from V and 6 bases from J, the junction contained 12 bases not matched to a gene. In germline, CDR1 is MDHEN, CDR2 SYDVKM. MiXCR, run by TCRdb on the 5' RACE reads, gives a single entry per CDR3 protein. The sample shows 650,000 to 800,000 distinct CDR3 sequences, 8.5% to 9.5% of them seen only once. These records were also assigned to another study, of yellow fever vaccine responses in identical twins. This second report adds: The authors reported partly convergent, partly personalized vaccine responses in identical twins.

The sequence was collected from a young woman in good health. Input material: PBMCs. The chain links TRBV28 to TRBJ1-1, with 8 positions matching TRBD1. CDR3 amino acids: CASSFLYGQGYPEAFF. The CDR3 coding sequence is TGTGCCAGCAGTTTCCTCTACGGACAGGGTTATCCTGAAGCTTTCTTT. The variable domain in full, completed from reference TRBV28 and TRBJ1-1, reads DVKVTQSSRYLVKRTGEKVFLECVQDMDHENMFWYRQDPGLGLRLIYFSYDVKMKEKGDIPEGYSVSREKKERFSLILESASTNQTSMYLCASSFLYGQGYPEAFFGQGTRLTVV.